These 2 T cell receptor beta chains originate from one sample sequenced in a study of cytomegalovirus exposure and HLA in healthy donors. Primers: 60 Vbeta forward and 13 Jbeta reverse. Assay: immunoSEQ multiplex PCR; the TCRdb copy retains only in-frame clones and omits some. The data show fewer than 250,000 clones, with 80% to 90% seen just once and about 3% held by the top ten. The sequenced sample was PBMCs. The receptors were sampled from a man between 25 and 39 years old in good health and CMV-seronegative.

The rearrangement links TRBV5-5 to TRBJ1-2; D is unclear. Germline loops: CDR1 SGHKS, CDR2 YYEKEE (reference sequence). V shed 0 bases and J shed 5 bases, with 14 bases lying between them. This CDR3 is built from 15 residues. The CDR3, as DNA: TGTGCCAGCAGCTTGGGCATGGCGGAGAAATATGGCTACACCTTC. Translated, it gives CASSLGMAEKYGYTF. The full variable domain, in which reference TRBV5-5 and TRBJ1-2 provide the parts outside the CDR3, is DAGVTQSPTHLIKTRGQQVTLRCSPISGHKSVSWYQQVLGQGPQFIFQYYEKEERGRGNFPDRFSARQFPNYSSELNVNALLLGDSALYLCASSLGMAEKYGYTFGSGTRLTVV.

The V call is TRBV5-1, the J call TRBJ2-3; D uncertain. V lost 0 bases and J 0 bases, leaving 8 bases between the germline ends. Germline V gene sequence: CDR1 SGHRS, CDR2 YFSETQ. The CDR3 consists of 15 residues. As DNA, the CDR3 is TGCGCCAGCAGCTTGGGGCAGACAAGCACAGATACGCAGTATTTT. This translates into CASSLGQTSTDTQYF.